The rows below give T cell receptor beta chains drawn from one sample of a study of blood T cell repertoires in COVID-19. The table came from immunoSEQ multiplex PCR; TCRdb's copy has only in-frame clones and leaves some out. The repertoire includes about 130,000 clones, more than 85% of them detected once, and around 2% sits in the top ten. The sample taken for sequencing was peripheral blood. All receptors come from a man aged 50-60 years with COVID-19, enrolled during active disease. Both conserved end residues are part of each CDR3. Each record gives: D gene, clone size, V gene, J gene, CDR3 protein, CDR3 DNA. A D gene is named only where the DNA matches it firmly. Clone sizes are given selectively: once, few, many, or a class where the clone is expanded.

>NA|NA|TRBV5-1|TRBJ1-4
CASSLARLNEKLFF
TGCGCCAGCAGCTTGGCAAGACTTAATGAAAAACTGTTTTTT
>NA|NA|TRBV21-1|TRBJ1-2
CASSKVGPGGTYYGYTF
TGTGCCAGCAGCAAAGTTGGCCCAGGGGGAACTTACTATGGCTACACCTTC
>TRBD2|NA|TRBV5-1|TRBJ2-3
CASSYSGTSGTRPADTQYF
TGCGCCAGCAGCTACTCCGGGACTAGCGGGACCCGGCCAGCAGATACGCAGTATTTT
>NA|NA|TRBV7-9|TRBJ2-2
CASSLSRRAQGYTGELFF
TGTGCCAGCAGCTTATCCCGGCGCGCACAGGGTTACACCGGGGAGCTGTTTTTT
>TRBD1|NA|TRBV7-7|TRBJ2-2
CASSLRTGHNTGELFF
TGTGCTAGCAGCCTAAGGACAGGCCACAACACCGGGGAGCTGTTTTTT
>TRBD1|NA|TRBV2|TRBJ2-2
CASRVDRDTGELFF
TGTGCCAGCAGGGTGGACAGGGACACCGGGGAGCTGTTTTTT
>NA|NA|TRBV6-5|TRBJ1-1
CASSYWAASANTEAFF
TGTGCCAGCAGTTACTGGGCAGCCTCAGCGAACACTGAAGCTTTCTTT
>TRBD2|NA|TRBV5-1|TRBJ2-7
CASSLGLAGTPQIPRGEQYF
TGCGCCAGCAGCTTGGGACTAGCGGGAACCCCACAAATTCCTAGGGGCGAGCAGTACTTC
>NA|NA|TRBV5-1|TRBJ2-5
CASSYGIETQYF
TGCGCCAGCAGCTACGGGATCGAGACCCAGTACTTC
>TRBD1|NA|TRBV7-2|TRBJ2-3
CASSLGTGADTQYF
TGTGCCAGCAGCTTGGGGACAGGCGCGGATACGCAGTATTTT
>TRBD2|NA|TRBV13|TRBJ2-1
CASSSRTSGKSYNEQFF
TGTGCCAGCAGCTCCAGGACTAGCGGGAAATCCTACAATGAGCAGTTCTTC
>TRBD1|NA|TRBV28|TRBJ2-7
CASSLLPGQGAYEQYF
TGTGCCAGCAGTTTACTCCCCGGGCAGGGGGCCTACGAGCAGTACTTC
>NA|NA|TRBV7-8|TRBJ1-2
CASSPSGFNGYTF
TGTGCCAGCAGCCCCTCAGGGTTCAATGGCTACACCTTC
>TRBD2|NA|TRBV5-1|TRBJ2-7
CASSLSLADYEQYF
TGCGCCAGCAGCTTGTCGCTAGCGGACTACGAGCAGTACTTC
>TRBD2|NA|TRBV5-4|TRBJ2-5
CASSPGLDQETQYF
TGTGCCAGCAGCCCGGGACTAGACCAAGAGACCCAGTACTTC
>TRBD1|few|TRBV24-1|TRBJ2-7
CATGTGNNYEQYF
TGTGCCACCGGGACAGGGAATAACTACGAGCAGTACTTC
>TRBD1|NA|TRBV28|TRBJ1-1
CASRGTEGRVEAFF
TGTGCCAGCAGGGGGACAGAGGGAAGGGTCGAAGCTTTCTTT
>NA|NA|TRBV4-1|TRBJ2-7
CASSRPQGYEQYF
TGCGCCAGCAGCCGGCCACAGGGTTACGAGCAGTACTTC
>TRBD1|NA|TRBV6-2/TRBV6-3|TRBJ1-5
CASSLTGGDQPQHF
TGTGCCAGCAGCCTGACAGGGGGCGATCAGCCCCAGCATTTT
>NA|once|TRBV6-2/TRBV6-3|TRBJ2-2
CASSRPGSNLHTGELFF
TGTGCCAGCAGCCGCCCCGGGTCAAACTTACACACCGGGGAGCTGTTTTTT
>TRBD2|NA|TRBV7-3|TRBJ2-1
CASSSNPGTSGYNEQFF
TGTGCCAGCAGCTCAAATCCCGGGACTAGCGGTTACAATGAGCAGTTCTTC
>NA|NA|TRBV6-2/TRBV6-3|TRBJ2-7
CASSYGLFFSYEQYF
TGTGCCAGCAGTTACGGACTTTTTTTCTCCTACGAGCAGTACTTC
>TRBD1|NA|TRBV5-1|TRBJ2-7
CASGRQGVYEQYF
TGCGCCAGCGGAAGACAGGGAGTTTACGAGCAGTACTTC
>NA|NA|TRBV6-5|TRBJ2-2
CARSFGLPGELFF
TGTGCCAGATCCTTTGGGCTACCCGGGGAGCTGTTTTTT
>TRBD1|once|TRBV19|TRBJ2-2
CASSFSGGTGELFF
TGTGCCAGTAGTTTTTCAGGGGGCACCGGGGAGCTGTTTTTT
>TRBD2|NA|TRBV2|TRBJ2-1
CASRRSGVAGDEQFF
TGTGCCAGCAGAAGGAGTGGGGTAGCGGGAGATGAGCAGTTCTTC
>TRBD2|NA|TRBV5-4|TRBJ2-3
CASSFTTGTSGVDTQYF
TGTGCCAGCAGCTTCACGACCGGGACTAGCGGGGTAGATACGCAGTATTTT
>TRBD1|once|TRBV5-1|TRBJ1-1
CASSPTGSYTEAFF
TGCGCCAGCAGCCCGACAGGGTCGTACACTGAAGCTTTCTTT
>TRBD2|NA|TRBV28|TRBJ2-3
CASSLGLAGGLTDTQYF
TGTGCCAGCAGTTTAGGTTTGGCGGGAGGACTCACAGATACGCAGTATTTT
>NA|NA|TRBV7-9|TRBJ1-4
CASSLALLENEKLFF
TGTGCCAGCAGCTTAGCTTTGCTGGAGAATGAAAAACTGTTTTTT
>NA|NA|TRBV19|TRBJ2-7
CASSMQLHYEQYF
TGTGCCAGTAGTATGCAACTGCACTACGAGCAGTACTTC
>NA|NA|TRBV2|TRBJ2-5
CASSELAQETQYF
TGTGCCAGCAGCGAACTAGCCCAAGAGACCCAGTACTTC
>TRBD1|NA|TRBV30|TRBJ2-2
CAWSVFGTGTGELFF
TGTGCCTGGAGTGTATTCGGGACAGGGACCGGGGAGCTGTTTTTT
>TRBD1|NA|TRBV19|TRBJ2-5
CASSIGQGAGTQYF
TGTGCCAGTAGTATAGGGCAGGGGGCCGGGACCCAGTACTTC
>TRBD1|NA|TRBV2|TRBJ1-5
CASRGQGLSNQPQHF
TGTGCCAGCAGGGGACAGGGGCTTAGCAATCAGCCCCAGCATTTT
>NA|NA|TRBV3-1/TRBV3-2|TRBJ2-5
CASSQSVIQYF
TGTGCCAGCAGCCAAAGCGTGATCCAGTACTTC
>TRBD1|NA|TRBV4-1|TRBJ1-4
CASSPPQGALNEKLFF
TGCGCCAGCAGCCCTCCACAGGGGGCTCTCAATGAAAAACTGTTTTTT
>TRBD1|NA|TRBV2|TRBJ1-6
CASTRQGANSPLHF
TGTGCCAGCACTAGACAGGGGGCGAATTCACCCCTCCACTTT
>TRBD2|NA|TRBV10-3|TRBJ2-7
CAISEPGLAGGSYEQYF
TGTGCCATCAGTGAGCCGGGACTAGCGGGAGGTTCCTACGAGCAGTACTTC
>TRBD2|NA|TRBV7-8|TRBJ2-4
CASSPRLAGEMNAKNIQYF
TGTGCCAGCAGCCCAAGACTAGCGGGAGAGATGAATGCCAAAAACATTCAGTACTTC
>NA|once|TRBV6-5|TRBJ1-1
CASKGVVNTEAFF
TGTGCCAGCAAAGGGGTGGTGAACACTGAAGCTTTCTTT
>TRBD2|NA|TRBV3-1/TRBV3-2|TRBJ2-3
CASSPTSGIDDTQYF
TGTGCCAGCAGCCCCACTAGCGGGATCGACGATACGCAGTATTTT
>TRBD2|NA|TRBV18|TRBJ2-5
CASSPPIGTSVEWETQYF
TGTGCCAGCTCACCACCGATTGGGACTAGCGTTGAGTGGGAGACCCAGTACTTC
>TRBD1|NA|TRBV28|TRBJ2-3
CASSPQTGITDTQYF
TGTGCCAGCAGTCCCCAGACAGGGATCACAGATACGCAGTATTTT
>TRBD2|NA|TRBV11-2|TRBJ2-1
CASSTLAGSSYNEQFF
TGTGCCAGCAGCACTTTAGCGGGGAGCTCCTACAATGAGCAGTTCTTC
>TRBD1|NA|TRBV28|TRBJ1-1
CASSPGRGLSTEAFF
TGTGCCAGCAGCCCCGGGAGGGGGCTGAGCACTGAAGCTTTCTTT
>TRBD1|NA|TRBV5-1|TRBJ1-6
CASSLAGQGLGSPLHF
TGCGCCAGCAGCTTAGCGGGACAGGGCCTGGGTTCACCCCTCCACTTT